This TCR beta chain emerged from a study of blood T cells in healthy people across ages. A second about 7 to 12 cycle PCR used barcoded and J-beta primers. Each of the cDNA molecules was tagged by a template-switch adaptor with 12 random nucleotides. One entry per CDR3 protein, called by TCRdb with MiXCR from the 5' RACE reads. The data hold about 640,000 distinct CDR3 sequences, with approximately 30% observed a single time. In its sample, this clonotype was seen many times. Its antigen is not identified. Findings and limits, study-wide: Conclusively comparing naive with antigen-experienced cells was impossible with unsorted PBMCs. Per million T cells, TCR beta diversity dropped roughly linearly as age increased. Long-lived and aged donors differed, with more naive CD4+ cells and higher diversity in the long-lived.

The clonotype originates from an elderly woman in good health. Sequencing was performed on blood.

DNA for the CDR3: TGTGCCAGCAGGGCAGCCGGGACAGCCTACGAGCAGTACTTC. Protein sequence: CASRAAGTAYEQYF. The rearrangement joins TRBV6-5 to TRBJ2-7, with 7 bases identical to TRBD1. Trimming removed 6 bases from V and 2 bases from J; junction bases left unmatched: 7. CDR1 is MNHEY and CDR2 is SVGAGI in the germline V gene. The CDR3 consists of 14 residues.